The 32 T cell receptor beta chains presented below share a single source sample, sequenced in a study of shared clonotypes between healthy human individuals. Data came from immunoSEQ multiplex PCR; TCRdb stores just in-frame clones and leaves some out. Counted here are about 480,000 clones, more than 65% occurring once; the ten biggest clones make up over 10%. Sequencing was carried out using PBMCs. Receptor source: a woman in her thirties or forties in good health. Some clones in this sample may be carry-over from other donors' samples.

The chain employs TRBV14 and TRBJ1-2; D call uncertain. CDR1 is SGHDN and CDR2 is FVKESK in the germline V gene. This CDR3 comprises 15 residues. V was shortened by 2 bases and J by 3 bases, with 13 bases between the two germline ends. CDR3 nucleotides: TGTGCCAGCAGCCAACCGGGATTGTATGACTATGGCTACACCTTC. Residues: CASSQPGLYDYGYTF.

This clone was found once. This rearrangement joins TRBV5-1 to TRBJ2-7; 7 bases are shared with TRBD1. The CDR3 spans 13 residues. J was trimmed by 3 bases and V by 4 bases; bases with no gene match: 4. CDR1 is SGHRS and CDR2 is YFSETQ in the germline V gene. CDR3 sequence: CASSPGQFYEQYF. The CDR3 DNA reads TGCGCCAGCAGCCCGGGACAGTTCTACGAGCAGTACTTC.

This rearrangement joins TRBV7-8 to TRBJ2-5; 7 positions agree with TRBD2. CDR1 SGHVS and CDR2 FQNEAQ come from the germline V gene. The CDR3 has 15 amino acids. V dropped 5 bases and J dropped 4; count of bases not matched to a gene: 10. The CDR3 spells CASSQGAAGVETQYF. DNA for the CDR3: TGTGCCAGCAGCCAAGGGGCTGCGGGAGTAGAGACCCAGTACTTC. The full variable domain, its missing parts supplied by reference TRBV7-8 and TRBJ2-5, is GAGVSQSPRYKVAKRGQDVALRCDPISGHVSLFWYQQALGQGPEFLTYFQNEAQLDKSGLPSDRFFAERPEGSVSTLKIQRTQQEDSAVYLCASSQGAAGVETQYFGPGTRLLVL.

This chain joins TRBV4-2 and TRBJ2-2; the match to TRBD2 covers 8 bases. Germline lookup yields CDR1 LGHNA and CDR2 YNFKEQ. Trimming took 1 base from V and 0 from J; bases not matched to a gene: 7. The CDR3 loop spans 18 amino acids. This CDR3 is CASSQVPSGSPNTGELFF. Written as DNA, the CDR3 is TGTGCCAGCAGCCAAGTCCCTAGCGGGTCTCCGAACACCGGGGAGCTGTTTTTT.

The J gene is TRBJ2-3, the V gene TRBV6-6; D is uncertain. Trimming removed 0 bases at V and 4 bases at J, with 11 bases between. Per the germline V gene, CDR1 is MNHNY and CDR2 is SVGAGI (reference sequence). The CDR3 contains 15 residues. CDR3 coding DNA: TGTGCCAGCAGTTACTCGCTGTTAGAGTCAGATACGCAGTATTTT. This translates into CASSYSLLESDTQYF.

The chain recombines TRBV19 with TRBJ2-3; D is unclear. Germline CDR1 is LNHDA and CDR2 is SQIVND (reference sequence). The CDR3 runs to 13 residues. Trimming removed 4 bases at V and 4 bases at J, with 9 bases between. In DNA form, the CDR3 reads TGTGCCAGTAGTACGACTGGGGCAGATACGCAGTATTTT. Encoded protein: CASSTTGADTQYF.

This clone has a handful of counts. The chain has TRBV30 and TRBJ2-3, with 8 bases matching TRBD1. The V gene end was trimmed by 3 bases and the J gene end by 4 bases; junction bases not matched to a gene: 15. CDR1 GTSNPN and CDR2 SVGIG come from the germline V gene (reference sequence). The CDR3 has 17 residues. In DNA form, the CDR3 reads TGTGCCTGGAGCTTAATTGGGACAGGTGAAGAAGCAGATACGCAGTATTTT. This translates into CAWSLIGTGEEADTQYF. Together with reference TRBV30 and TRBJ2-3, the CDR3 gives the full variable domain: SQTIHQWPATLVQPVGSPLSLECTVEGTSNPNLYWYRQAAGRGLQLLFYSVGIGQISSEVPQNLSASRPQDRQFILSSKKLLLSDSGFYLCAWSLIGTGEEADTQYFGPGTRLTVL.

The chain links TRBV30 to TRBJ1-4; 8 nucleotides line up with TRBD1. This CDR3 comprises 15 residues. Germline CDR1 and CDR2: GTSNPN and SVGIG (reference sequence). The ends lost 2 bases at V and 8 bases at J; junction bases unmatched: 10. Here the CDR3 DNA reads TGTGCCTGGAGTCCGCTGACAGGGGTGGGCGAAAAACTGTTTTTT. As protein: CAWSPLTGVGEKLFF.

This chain joins TRBV5-1 and TRBJ2-3; 10 bases agree with TRBD1. Per the germline V gene, CDR1 is SGHRS and CDR2 is YFSETQ. V lost 5 bases to trimming and J lost 4 bases; unmatched junction nucleotides: 16. The CDR3 covers 18 residues. CDR3 sequence: CASRSDRGTGVGADTQYF. CDR3 nucleotide sequence: TGCGCCAGCAGGTCGGACAGGGGGACAGGGGTAGGCGCAGATACGCAGTATTTT.

The V gene is TRBV5-1, the J gene TRBJ2-3, with 7 nucleotides matching TRBD2. V was pared by 2 bases and J by 5 bases, with 11 bases of the junction left unmatched. Germline V gene lookup returns CDR1 SGHRS and CDR2 YFSETQ. The CDR3 spans 16 residues. The CDR3 protein is CASSLGRALRLDTQYF. For the CDR3, the DNA is TGCGCCAGCAGCTTAGGGAGGGCGTTGAGGCTAGATACGCAGTATTTT. The full variable domain, rest sourced from reference TRBV5-1 and TRBJ2-3, is KAGVTQTPRYLIKTRGQQVTLSCSPISGHRSVSWYQQTPGQGLQFLFEYFSETQRNKGNFPGRFSGRQFSNSRSEMNVSTLELGDSALYLCASSLGRALRLDTQYFGPGTRLTVL.

This clone was picked up a small number of times. The J gene is TRBJ2-7, the V gene TRBV28; TRBD1 matches 9 bases. V gave up 5 bases and J gave up 5 bases; unmatched junction bases: 7. In germline, CDR1 is MDHEN, CDR2 SYDVKM. The CDR3 is 14 residues long. The CDR3 protein is CASSGPGQGDEQYF. The CDR3 DNA follows: TGTGCCAGCAGTGGCCCGGGACAGGGAGACGAGCAGTACTTC.

This rearrangement joins TRBV28 to TRBJ1-1; 8 bases line up with TRBD1. V trimming: 6 bases; J trimming: 11 bases; junction bases outside the gene matches: 8. The CDR3 has 12 residues. The V gene's germline CDR1 is MDHEN and CDR2 SYDVKM. CDR3 protein: CASSTTGGWAFF. In DNA, the CDR3 is TGTGCCAGCAGCACTACAGGGGGATGGGCTTTCTTT.

The chain recombines TRBV7-2 with TRBJ2-7; unclear D gene. V was clipped by 5 bases and J by 4 bases, with 21 bases between them. Germline CDR1 and CDR2: SGHTA and FQGNSA. This CDR3 spans 16 amino acids. CDR3 residues: CASSPGPDIRRYEQYF. The CDR3 DNA sequence: TGTGCCAGCAGCCCCGGACCCGACATCAGACGGTACGAGCAGTACTTC.

Here the CDR3 reads CASSQDLAGGPIEQFF. In nucleotides, the CDR3 is TGTGCCAGCAGCCAAGATCTTGCGGGAGGTCCCATTGAGCAGTTCTTC. V gene TRBV14 combines with J gene TRBJ2-1; 8 nucleotides align to TRBD2. Trimming cost V 0 bases and J 9 bases; bases outside gene matches: 10. Germline values: CDR1 SGHDN, CDR2 FVKESK. The CDR3 covers 16 residues.

A few counts support this clone. V gene TRBV15 combines with J gene TRBJ1-2; D is possibly TRBD1 (6 bases). The germline gives CDR1 LNHNV, CDR2 YYDKDF (reference sequence). The CDR3 is made up of 13 amino acids. The V end was cut by 4 bases, the J end by 7 bases, with 13 bases between. CDR3 nucleotides: TGTGCCACCAGCACAACAGGGTTCTCTGGCTACACCTTC. Protein: CATSTTGFSGYTF.

The chain joins TRBV28 to TRBJ1-2; the D gene is possibly TRBD1 (5 bases). This CDR3 has 12 residues. The V and J ends lost 4 bases and 6 bases respectively, with 9 bases between them. Looked up from germline, CDR1 is MDHEN and CDR2 is SYDVKM. CDR3 nucleotides: TGTGCCAGCAGTTCTCGGGGACATGGCTACACCTTC. Encoded protein: CASSSRGHGYTF.

The V call is TRBV6-1, the J call TRBJ2-5; 8 positions agree with TRBD2. Judging by the DNA end, TRBJ2-7 fits better; the J call may be wrong. CDR1 MNHNS and CDR2 SASEGT come from the germline V gene. This CDR3 comprises 16 residues. CDR3 in DNA: TGTGCCAGCAGTGAAACCCCCAGCGGGGGCAGGAGCGAGCAGTACTTC. This sequence encodes CASSETPSGGRSEQYF.

The chain recombines TRBV10-3 with TRBJ1-4; no clear D. The CDR3 consists of 14 residues. Per the germline V gene, CDR1 is ENHRY and CDR2 is SYGVKD. V was pared by 5 bases and J by 4 bases, with 11 bases between. CDR3 sequence: CAISKGRSNEKLFF. CDR3 nucleotide sequence: TGTGCCATCAGTAAAGGACGGAGTAATGAAAAACTGTTTTTT.

This chain uses TRBV5-1 with TRBJ2-7; D is possibly TRBD2 (5 bases). CDR3 size: 14 residues. V shed 7 bases and J shed 3 bases, with 17 bases lying between them. Germline-derived CDR1 and CDR2 are SGHRS and YFSETQ. The CDR3 bases are TGCGCCAGCCGTCCCCAGGAGCGGAGCTACGAGCAGTACTTC. It translates to CASRPQERSYEQYF. The full variable domain, in which reference TRBV5-1 and TRBJ2-7 provide the parts outside the CDR3, is KAGVTQTPRYLIKTRGQQVTLSCSPISGHRSVSWYQQTPGQGLQFLFEYFSETQRNKGNFPGRFSGRQFSNSRSEMNVSTLELGDSALYLCASRPQERSYEQYFGPGTRLTVT.

The chain links TRBV13 to TRBJ2-1, with 8 bases that match TRBD2. The CDR3 covers 14 residues. The germline V gene has CDR1 PRHDT and CDR2 FYEKMQ (reference sequence). The V segment lost 8 bases and the J segment 4 bases; nucleotides outside the gene matches: 7. CDR3 amino acids: CASRIAGSYNEQFF. The CDR3 DNA reads TGTGCCAGCCGTATAGCGGGGTCGTACAATGAGCAGTTCTTC.

The genes are TRBV4-3 and TRBJ2-1; D possibly uses TRBD1 or TRBD2 (5 bases each). CDR1 is LGHNA, CDR2 YSLEER, per germline. This CDR3 has 17 residues. The V end lost 1 base, the J end lost 7 bases, and 20 bases lay between the germline ends. The CDR3 DNA is TGCGCCAGCAGCCAAGCCCAGGGTTCAATCTCGGGGAATGAGCAGTTCTTC. Protein sequence: CASSQAQGSISGNEQFF.

The chain is built from TRBV6-5 and TRBJ2-1; D possibly matches TRBD1 or TRBD2 (5 bases each). The V end lost 5 bases, the J end lost 10 bases, and 12 bases lay between the germline ends. The germline V gene encodes CDR1 MNHEY and CDR2 SVGAGI. This CDR3 spans 12 amino acids. The CDR3 sequence is CASSRGVGEQFF. CDR3 nucleotides: TGTGCCAGCAGTAGAGGGGTTGGGGAGCAGTTCTTC.

This clone was seen just once. The chain combines TRBV4-1 with TRBJ2-7; 7 nucleotides line up with TRBD1. The V gene's germline CDR1 is MGHRA and CDR2 YSYEKL. V shed 5 bases, J shed 9 bases, and the junction held 13 bases outside the gene matches. The CDR3 is made up of 14 amino acids. The CDR3 reads CASSSPGAGGAQYF. CDR3 nucleotide sequence: TGCGCCAGCAGCTCCCCCGGGGCAGGGGGTGCGCAGTACTTC.

In regard to this clone: This may be a read error: a much more frequent sequence differs by one nucleotide. Other DNA sequences in the same sample also yield this CDR3. V and J are TRBV2 and TRBJ2-3; D remains unclear. V was trimmed by 5 bases and J by 0 bases, leaving 3 bases between them. In germline, CDR1 is SNHLY, CDR2 FYNNEI. There are 12 residues in the CDR3. The DNA of the CDR3 is TGTGCCAGCAGTTTTAGCACAGATACGCAGTATTTT. This translates into CASSFSTDTQYF.

CDR3 in amino acids: CASSHVAGQRSGELFF. The DNA for the CDR3 is TGCGCCAGCAGCCACGTAGCGGGACAACGGTCCGGGGAGCTGTTTTTT. The chain joins TRBV4-1 to TRBJ2-2, with 8 bases aligning to TRBD2. CDR3 length equals 16 residues. V shed 3 bases, J shed 6 bases, and the junction held 9 bases outside the gene matches. CDR1 and CDR2 from the germline V gene are MGHRA and YSYEKL.

The DNA of the CDR3 is TGTGCCAGCAGCGCTACCTCCGGGCAGCTCGGGGCCCAGTACTTC. Translated, it gives CASSATSGQLGAQYF. The genes are TRBV7-7 and TRBJ2-5, with D perhaps matching TRBD2 (5 bases). The CDR3 loop spans 15 amino acids. The germline gives CDR1 SSHAT, CDR2 FNYEAQ (reference sequence). V was clipped by 5 bases and J by 9 bases, with 22 bases between them.

Turning to this clone: A far bigger clonotype differs at one base, so this is likely a read error. The chain combines TRBV19 with TRBJ2-5, with a weak D call TRBD2 (6 bases). Germline V gives CDR1 LNHDA, CDR2 SQIVND (reference sequence). Trimming removed 4 bases from V and 5 bases from J, with 14 bases in between. The CDR3 runs to 14 residues. The CDR3 spells CASSNSGVGETQYF. The CDR3 coding sequence is TGTGCCAGTAGTAATTCGGGAGTAGGGGAGACCCAGTACTTC.

The V gene is TRBV5-5, the J gene TRBJ2-6; D is undetermined. V lost 0 bases to trimming and J lost 0 bases, with 4 bases between them. From germline, CDR1 is SGHKS and CDR2 YYEKEE (reference sequence). This CDR3 has 15 residues. The DNA for the CDR3 is TGTGCCAGCAGCTTGGCCGGCTCTGGGGCCAACGTCCTGACTTTC. Translated: CASSLAGSGANVLTF.

The chain recombines TRBV30 with TRBJ1-5, with D possibly being TRBD1 (5 bases). This CDR3 region has 14 residues. V lost 2 bases, J lost 3 bases, and 11 bases lay in between. Germline V lookup: CDR1 GTSNPN, CDR2 SVGIG (reference sequence). DNA for the CDR3: TGTGCCTGGAGTCCCAGGGTGGACAATCAGCCCCAGCATTTT. It codes for CAWSPRVDNQPQHF. Together with reference TRBV30 and TRBJ1-5, the CDR3 gives the full variable domain: SQTIHQWPATLVQPVGSPLSLECTVEGTSNPNLYWYRQAAGRGLQLLFYSVGIGQISSEVPQNLSASRPQDRQFILSSKKLLLSDSGFYLCAWSPRVDNQPQHFGDGTRLSIL.

The rearrangement links TRBV7-9 to TRBJ1-2; no clear D. CDR3 length equals 13 residues. Germline V lookup: CDR1 SEHNR, CDR2 FQNEAQ (reference sequence). V was shortened by 8 bases and J by 0 bases, with 10 bases between the two germline ends. The CDR3 coding sequence is TGTGCCAGCCACGAGTTTACTAACTATGGCTACACCTTC. It codes for CASHEFTNYGYTF.

The chain links TRBV27 to TRBJ2-5, with 9 positions matching TRBD1. The end of the DNA fits TRBJ2-7 better, so the J call may be wrong. The CDR3 is 15 amino acids. Germline loops: CDR1 MNHEY, CDR2 SMNVEV (reference sequence). CDR3 protein: CASSESGTGWYEQYF. CDR3 bases: TGTGCCAGCAGTGAGTCCGGGACAGGGTGGTACGAGCAGTACTTC.

This clone was counted many times. V usage is TRBV28 and J usage is TRBJ2-7, with D unclear. CDR1 is MDHEN, CDR2 SYDVKM, per germline. V lost 3 bases, J lost 2 bases, and 14 bases lay in between. The CDR3 is 15 amino acids. The CDR3 spells CASSFLRYSPYEQYF. CDR3 DNA: TGTGCCAGCAGTTTCCTCCGCTACTCACCCTACGAGCAGTACTTC.